This T cell receptor beta chain was found in a study of beta chain features in type 1 diabetes. Broader study findings: A greater similarity of naive, central memory and Treg TCRB repertoires was seen among patients than among healthy donors. In patients and controls equally, PCR might favor templates that are shorter.

Details on this clone: What it recognizes is unknown.

Germline-derived CDR1 and CDR2 are SEHNR and FQNEAQ (reference sequence). V shed 1 base and J shed 1 base, with 10 bases lying between them. The CDR3 extends over 15 amino acids. As every portion of the isolated RNA was reverse transcribed, the sequencing read expressed TCRB transcripts. Mean read depth for naive, central memory and regulatory T cell samples was about 3.6 million reads. Here immunoSEQ multiplex PCR was the method, and the copy in TCRdb shows in-frame clones only, minus some. This sample has almost 350,000 clones, with 8% found just once. On average, the one heparinised blood draw given by each donor was around 110 mL.

The sequenced sample was central memory CD4+ T cells from blood. The clonotype originates from a woman in her late teens or twenties in good health. This sequence joins TRBV7-9 and TRBJ2-5, with D possibly called TRBD1 or TRBD2 (5 bases each). The CDR3 is CASSLVGTAQETQYF. CDR3 DNA: TGTGCCAGCAGCTTAGTAGGGACGGCCCAAGAGACCCAGTACTTC.